Below are 8 T cell receptor beta chains sequenced from a single sample in a study of response to subunit inactivated influenza vaccine. Via MiXCR, TCRdb re-called the RT-PCR reads, giving one row per CDR3 protein. The table shows 500,000 to 600,000 distinct CDR3 sequences, with around 11% occurring only once. Specimen: PBMCs from blood, collected on the day of vaccination. These receptors were obtained from a man in his fifties or sixties who received an inactivated influenza vaccine.

This clonotype was observed at least ten times. This rearrangement joins TRBV4-3 to TRBJ1-6; TRBD1 might be the D (6 bases). V gave up 4 bases and J gave up 6 bases, with 10 bases separating them. This CDR3 comprises 14 residues. Germline CDR1 is LGHNA and CDR2 is YSLEER. CDR3 nucleotides: TGCGCCAGCAGCCTCGGACAGTCTAATTCACCCCTCCACTTT. Translating gives CASSLGQSNSPLHF.

The table lists this clonotype with many counts. The chain couples TRBV28 to TRBJ2-7, with 8 bases that match TRBD1. The CDR3 is 15 residues long. Trimming removed 5 bases from V and 0 bases from J; junction bases left unmatched: 6. The V gene's germline CDR1 is MDHEN and CDR2 SYDVKM. The CDR3 coding sequence is TGTGCCAGCAGTCGACAGGGGATCTACTCCTACGAGCAGTACTTC. This gives the protein CASSRQGIYSYEQYF.

This clonotype was found many times. The chain carries TRBV5-1 and TRBJ1-1, with a tentative D call TRBD1 (5 bases). Per germline, CDR1 SGHRS and CDR2 YFSETQ. The germline V and J ends were trimmed by 0 bases and 10 bases, with 13 bases remaining between them. The CDR3 contains 13 residues. CDR3 coding DNA: TGCGCCAGCAGCTTGGAGCAGGGCTACCCAGCTTTCTTT. Its protein is CASSLEQGYPAFF.

V is TRBV20-1 and J is TRBJ2-5, with TRBD1 identical over 9 bases. CDR1 DFQATT and CDR2 SNEGSKA come from the germline V gene (reference sequence). This CDR3 spans 13 amino acids. J lost 3 bases, V lost 6 bases, and 5 bases had no gene match. In DNA, the CDR3 is TGCAGTGCGGTCGGGACAGGGAAAGAGACCCAGTACTTC. This gives the protein CSAVGTGKETQYF.

The V and J genes are TRBV4-3 and TRBJ1-5, with D hard to call. Deletions cut 1 base from V and 4 bases from J, with 8 bases between. The CDR3 sequence is 14 residues long. The germline gives CDR1 LGHNA, CDR2 YSLEER. The CDR3 spells CASSQGVTNQPQHF. In nucleotides, the CDR3 is TGCGCCAGCAGCCAAGGGGTGACTAATCAGCCCCAGCATTTT.

This sequence joins TRBV6-5 and TRBJ2-4, with a weak D call TRBD1 (7 bases). CDR1 and CDR2 from the germline V gene are MNHEY and SVGAGI. The CDR3 spans 15 residues. The V end lost 0 bases, the J end lost 7 bases, and 13 bases lay between the germline ends. CDR3 nucleotides: TGTGCCAGCAGTTACTCGGCACAGGGGAGGAACATTCAGTACTTC. Its translation is CASSYSAQGRNIQYF.

This clonotype has only a few counts. The chain couples TRBV12-3 or TRBV12-4 to TRBJ1-1; D not certain. This CDR3 comprises 13 residues. V was cut by 10 bases and J by 3 bases, with 15 bases left in between. The CDR3 reads CATESVRDTEAFF. The CDR3 nucleotides are TGTGCCACAGAGTCGGTCAGAGACACTGAAGCTTTCTTT.

This clonotype was seen a few times. The CDR3, as DNA: TGCAGTGCTAGTAGTCCGCGGGCGGGAGGCGAGCAGTACTTC. It translates to CSASSPRAGGEQYF. This chain joins TRBV20-1 and TRBJ2-7; 8 bases are shared with TRBD2. Germline-derived CDR1 and CDR2 are DFQATT and SNEGSKA (reference sequence). The V segment lost 3 bases and the J segment 6 bases; nucleotides outside the gene matches: 10. The CDR3 loop spans 14 amino acids.